This TCR beta chain comes out of a study of Ad26.COV2.S vaccination and SARS-CoV-2 variants. Trimming took 4 bases from V and 4 from J, leaving 13 bases between them. The germline V gene encodes CDR1 GTSNPN and CDR2 SVGIG (reference sequence). There are 13 residues in the CDR3. Clones were sequenced by immunoSEQ multiplex PCR, and TCRdb holds only the in-frame ones, with some missing. The table includes under 550,000 clones, 75% to 95% detected once. Regarding treatment: 15 to 20 received Ad26.COV2.S at low or high dose, single or two shots; roughly 5 received placebo; per-sample allocation not given. At day 63 after the first vaccine or placebo injection, samples were drawn.

The chain recombines TRBV30 with TRBJ2-5; D unclear. The receptor was isolated from a person aged 18-60 years who received the Ad26.COV2.S COVID-19 vaccine or a placebo. This material consisted of peripheral blood, taken in a trial of Ad26.COV2.S vaccine versus placebo. The CDR3 coding sequence is TGTGCCTGGACTGACCGCCGGTTAGAGACCCAGTACTTC. It translates to CAWTDRRLETQYF.